The 6 T cell receptor beta chains in this list originate from one sample, sequenced in a study of shared T cell receptors in the human thymus. Libraries were prepared by immunoSEQ multiplex PCR; TCRdb keeps only in-frame clonotypes and omits some of them. The sample gives 450,000 to 650,000 clones, about 84% of which show up once; 0.013% is in the top ten. These data also formed part of another study, on human thymus T cells.

The sequenced sample consisted of thymocytes. Every receptor here comes from a boy younger than two with a congenital heart defect.

The V and J genes are TRBV5-8 and TRBJ2-7, with 8 bases identical to TRBD2. The CDR3 runs 16 residues. With 3 bases clipped from V and 4 bases from J, the junction kept 12 bases outside the gene matches. Per the germline V gene, CDR1 is SGHTS and CDR2 is YDEGEE. The CDR3 region is CASSCLCEREFYEQYF. The CDR3 DNA follows: TGTGCCAGCAGCTGTCTTTGTGAGCGGGAGTTTTACGAGCAGTACTTC.

The chain carries TRBV5-1 and TRBJ2-3; D gene ambiguous. V lost 0 bases to trimming and J lost 4 bases, with 6 bases between them. CDR3 size: 13 residues. Germline V gene sequence: CDR1 SGHRS, CDR2 YFSETQ. The CDR3 DNA reads TGCGCCAGCAGCTTGGAACAGCCAGATACGCAGTATTTT. Amino acids: CASSLEQPDTQYF.

The rearrangement joins TRBV20-1 to TRBJ1-1; unclear D gene. The CDR3 loop spans 11 amino acids. In germline, CDR1 is DFQATT, CDR2 SNEGSKA (reference sequence). V was cut by 4 bases and J by 1 base, with 4 bases left in between. CDR3 coding DNA: TGCAGTGCTAACGGGAACACTGAAGCTTTCTTT. Encoded protein: CSANGNTEAFF.

The chain has TRBV6-6 and TRBJ2-1; no firm D call. Germline loops: CDR1 MNHNY, CDR2 SVGAGI (reference sequence). V shed 7 bases and J shed 7 bases, with 14 bases lying between them. The CDR3 totals 13 residues. Here the CDR3 reads CASKPTPENEQFF. Written as DNA, the CDR3 is TGTGCCAGCAAACCAACCCCAGAAAATGAGCAGTTCTTC.

The rearrangement joins TRBV6-5 to TRBJ2-7, with no clear D. The CDR3 is 15 residues long. Germline V gene lookup returns CDR1 MNHEY and CDR2 SVGAGI. Between the trimmed V and J ends, which lost 5 bases and 2 bases, there was a span of 16 bases. CDR3 in amino acids: CASSPRSNRAYEQYF. The CDR3 bases are TGTGCCAGCAGTCCTCGGTCAAATCGGGCCTACGAGCAGTACTTC.

Turning to this clone: At one end, the junction sequence differs from germline, possibly due to a read error. CDR3 loop: CAGQLAGIGSEQFF. The CDR3 nucleotides read TGCGCCGGGCAACTAGCGGGAATTGGCAGTGAGCAGTTCTTC. The chain employs TRBV5-4 and TRBJ2-1; the match to TRBD2 covers 10 bases. CDR3 length equals 14 residues. CDR1 is SGHNT, CDR2 YYREEE, per germline (reference sequence).